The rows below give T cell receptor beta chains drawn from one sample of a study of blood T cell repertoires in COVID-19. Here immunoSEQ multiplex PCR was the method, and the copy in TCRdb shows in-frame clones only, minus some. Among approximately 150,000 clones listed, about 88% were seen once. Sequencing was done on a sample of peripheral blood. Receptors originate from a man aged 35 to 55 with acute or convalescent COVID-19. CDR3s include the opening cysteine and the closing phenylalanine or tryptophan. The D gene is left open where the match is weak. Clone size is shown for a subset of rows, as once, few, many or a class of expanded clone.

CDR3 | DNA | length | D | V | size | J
CASSVRGFSGNTIYF | TGTGCCAGCAGCGTCCGGGGTTTCTCTGGAAACACCATATATTTT | 15 | . | TRBV9 | . | TRBJ1-3
CASSIGGGYTF | TGTGCCAGTAGTATCGGGGGTGGCTACACCTTC | 11 | . | TRBV19 | . | TRBJ1-2
CASSLQGAIAEKLFF | TGCGCCAGCAGCTTACAGGGGGCAATAGCTGAAAAACTGTTTTTT | 15 | TRBD1 | TRBV5-1 | once | TRBJ1-4
CASGMTGGIGNQPQHF | TGTGCTAGTGGTATGACAGGAGGAATTGGCAATCAGCCCCAGCATTTT | 16 | . | TRBV12-5 | . | TRBJ1-5
CASSLGQGDYGYTF | TGTGCCAGCAGCCTTGGACAGGGGGACTATGGCTACACCTTC | 14 | TRBD1 | TRBV3-1/TRBV3-2 | . | TRBJ1-2
CASSFRGQGASYEQYF | TGTGCCAGCAGTTTCCGCGGACAGGGGGCTTCCTACGAGCAGTACTTC | 16 | TRBD1 | TRBV6-6 | once | TRBJ2-7
CASSWDSAGTTGELFF | TGTGCCAGCAGCTGGGACAGCGCAGGGACCACCGGGGAGCTGTTTTTT | 16 | TRBD1 | TRBV7-2 | few | TRBJ2-2
CASSLGRGDYEQYF | TGTGCCAGCAGCTTAGGGCGGGGTGACTACGAGCAGTACTTC | 14 | . | TRBV7-2 | . | TRBJ2-7
CASSLGAGMVTEAFF | TGTGCCAGCAGCTTAGGGGCAGGGATGGTCACTGAAGCTTTCTTT | 15 | . | TRBV7-9 | . | TRBJ1-1
CASSLGTSGSTGELFF | TGCGCCAGCAGCTTGGGGACTAGCGGGAGCACCGGGGAGCTGTTTTTT | 16 | TRBD2 | TRBV5-1 | once | TRBJ2-2
CASTLGQGKETQYF | TGTGCCAGCACCCTGGGACAGGGGAAAGAGACCCAGTACTTC | 14 | . | TRBV21-1 | . | TRBJ2-5
CASSYNRDNEQFF | TGTGCCAGCAGTTATAACAGAGACAATGAGCAGTTCTTC | 13 | . | TRBV6-5 | . | TRBJ2-1
CASSDPVDRGYEQYF | TGTGCCAGCAGTGACCCCGTGGACAGGGGCTACGAGCAGTACTTC | 15 | TRBD1 | TRBV2 | . | TRBJ2-7
CASSYRQAQDTQYF | TGTGCCAGCAGCTACCGACAGGCCCAAGATACGCAGTATTTT | 14 | . | TRBV5-8 | . | TRBJ2-3
CAWTRTGGGQGYTF | TGTGCCTGGACTAGGACAGGGGGCGGTCAGGGCTACACCTTC | 14 | TRBD1 | TRBV30 | . | TRBJ1-2
CASSVTDTDTQYF | TGTGCCAGCAGCGTGACAGACACAGATACGCAGTATTTT | 13 | . | TRBV7-2 | . | TRBJ2-3
CSVMDRAVTGELFF | TGCAGCGTTATGGACAGGGCCGTCACCGGGGAGCTGTTTTTT | 14 | TRBD1 | TRBV29-1 | . | TRBJ2-2
CASQGVNYGYTF | TGTGCCAGTCAGGGTGTCAACTATGGCTACACCTTC | 12 | . | TRBV19 | few | TRBJ1-2
CASSEADGKGTEAFF | TGTGCCAGCAGTGAAGCGGACGGGAAGGGCACTGAAGCTTTCTTT | 15 | . | TRBV2 | . | TRBJ1-1
CASSQRGQSNQPQHF | TGTGCCAGCAGCCAACGTGGGCAGAGCAATCAGCCCCAGCATTTT | 15 | . | TRBV3-1/TRBV3-2 | . | TRBJ1-5
CASRPLILGQPSF | TGTGCCAGCAGACCCCTCATCCTTGGACAGCCATCCTTC | 13 | . | TRBV9 | . | TRBJ1-2
CASTGGDEQFF | TGTGCCAGCACTGGAGGCGATGAGCAGTTCTTC | 11 | . | TRBV11-1 | few | TRBJ2-1
CASRVGQSSGNTIYF | TGTGCCAGCAGGGTAGGACAGTCCTCTGGAAACACCATATATTTT | 15 | . | TRBV6-5 | . | TRBJ1-3
CASSIQGTEAFF | TGTGCCAGTAGTATTCAGGGAACTGAAGCTTTCTTT | 12 | . | TRBV19 | . | TRBJ1-1
CAISAPKTGPQETQYF | TGTGCCATCAGCGCACCCAAGACAGGGCCACAAGAGACCCAGTACTTC | 16 | TRBD1 | TRBV10-3 | . | TRBJ2-5
CASGPGLALGNNEQFF | TGTGCTAGTGGTCCGGGACTGGCTTTAGGCAACAATGAGCAGTTCTTC | 16 | . | TRBV12-5 | . | TRBJ2-1
CASLRQALGGEQYF | TGTGCCAGCTTGAGGCAGGCCTTGGGAGGGGAGCAGTACTTC | 14 | TRBD2 | TRBV5-6 | . | TRBJ2-7
CAWRAGRETQYF | TGTGCCTGGAGGGCGGGGCGCGAGACCCAGTACTTC | 12 | . | TRBV30 | . | TRBJ2-5
CASSFGVQSYEQYF | TGTGCCAGCAGCTTCGGGGTACAAAGCTACGAGCAGTACTTC | 14 | . | TRBV5-6 | . | TRBJ2-7
CASSYSHKNTEAFF | TGTGCCAGCAGTTACTCACACAAGAACACTGAAGCTTTCTTT | 14 | . | TRBV6-6 | . | TRBJ1-1
CASSSPPRNTEAFF | TGTGCCAGCAGTTCCCCCCCTCGGAACACTGAAGCTTTCTTT | 14 | . | TRBV6-5 | . | TRBJ1-1
CATSPRTNRGTYGYTF | TGTGCCACCAGCCCCAGGACGAACAGGGGAACCTATGGCTACACCTTC | 16 | TRBD1 | TRBV15 | . | TRBJ1-2
CAWSVPGLTEEQYF | TGTGCCTGGAGTGTACCGGGACTCACGGAGGAGCAGTACTTC | 14 | . | TRBV30 | . | TRBJ2-7
CASRAGGPDTQYF | TGTGCCAGCCGAGCGGGGGGGCCGGATACGCAGTATTTT | 13 | TRBD2 | TRBV27 | . | TRBJ2-3
CATSLSSYEQYF | TGTGCCACATCGCTCAGCTCCTACGAGCAGTACTTC | 12 | . | TRBV10-3 | . | TRBJ2-7
CASSRADGNSPLHF | TGCGCCAGCAGCCGCGCGGATGGGAATTCACCCCTCCACTTT | 14 | . | TRBV5-1 | . | TRBJ1-6